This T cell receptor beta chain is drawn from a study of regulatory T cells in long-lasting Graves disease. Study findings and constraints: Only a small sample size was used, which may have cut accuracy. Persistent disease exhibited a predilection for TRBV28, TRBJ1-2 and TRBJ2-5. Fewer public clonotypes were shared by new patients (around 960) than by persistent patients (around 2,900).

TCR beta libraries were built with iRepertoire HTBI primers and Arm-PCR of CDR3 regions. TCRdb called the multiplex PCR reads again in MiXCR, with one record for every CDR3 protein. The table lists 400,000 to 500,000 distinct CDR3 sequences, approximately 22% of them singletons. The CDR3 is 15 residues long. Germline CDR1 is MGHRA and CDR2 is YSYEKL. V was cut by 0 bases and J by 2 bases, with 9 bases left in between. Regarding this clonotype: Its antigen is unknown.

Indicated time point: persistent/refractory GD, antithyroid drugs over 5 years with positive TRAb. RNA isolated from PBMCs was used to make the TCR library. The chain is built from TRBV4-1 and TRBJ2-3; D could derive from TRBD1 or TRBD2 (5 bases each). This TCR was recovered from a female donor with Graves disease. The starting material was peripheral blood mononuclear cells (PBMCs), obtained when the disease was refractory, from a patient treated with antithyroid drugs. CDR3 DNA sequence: TGCGCCAGCAGCCAAGACGGGACCTTCACAGATACGCAGTATTTT. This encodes CASSQDGTFTDTQYF.